These 13 T cell receptor beta chains were all obtained from the same sample, sequenced in a study of OX40 agonist ivuxolimab in advanced cancers. Data came from immunoSEQ multiplex PCR; TCRdb stores just in-frame clones and leaves some out. The sample lists tens of thousands of clones; more than 70% were seen once. Sequencing used CD4+ or CD8+ T cells sorted from blood, obtained in a trial of the OX40 agonist ivuxolimab. Every receptor here comes from an adult with an advanced solid tumor such as melanoma, head and neck, liver or kidney cancer.

The V call is TRBV25-1, the J call TRBJ1-1; D gene unclear. Germline-derived CDR1 and CDR2 are MGHDK and SYGVNS. V was clipped by 5 bases and J by 1 base, with 17 bases between them. This CDR3 is built from 16 residues. The CDR3 DNA sequence: TGTGCCAGCAGTATAGGATTCGGGTTACCGAACACTGAAGCTTTCTTT. Its translation is CASSIGFGLPNTEAFF.

The table lists this clone with a count of one. CDR3 nucleotides: TGTGCCAGCAGCCCAATTGTAAGGAGCACAGATACGCAGTATTTT. This sequence encodes CASSPIVRSTDTQYF. The chain recombines TRBV9 with TRBJ2-3; D unresolved. V lost 4 bases and J 0 bases, leaving 12 bases between the germline ends. There are 15 residues in the CDR3. Per germline, CDR1 SGDLS and CDR2 YYNGEE.

The rearrangement uses TRBV5-1 and TRBJ1-2, with D uncertain. V lost 4 bases, J lost 6 bases, and 19 bases lay in between. The germline V gene encodes CDR1 SGHRS and CDR2 YFSETQ. The CDR3 has 15 amino acids. In DNA, the CDR3 is TGCGCCAGCAGCACCCTACCACAGCCGGAGGATGGCTACACCTTC. It encodes CASSTLPQPEDGYTF.

CDR3 sequence reads: CASRKGQAPGQPQHF. DNA for the CDR3: TGTGCCAGCAGGAAAGGACAGGCGCCAGGACAGCCCCAGCATTTT. The V gene is TRBV2, the J gene TRBJ1-5, with TRBD1 matching over 7 bases. J was trimmed by 7 bases and V by 6 bases; bases with no gene match: 12. The CDR3 has 15 residues. Germline CDR1 and CDR2: SNHLY and FYNNEI.

The V and J genes are TRBV2 and TRBJ2-1, with 9 bases that match TRBD1. Germline V gives CDR1 SNHLY, CDR2 FYNNEI. The junction had 4 bases not matched to a gene; V was cut back by 6 bases and J by 4 bases. The CDR3 loop spans 14 amino acids. Written as DNA, the CDR3 is TGTGCCAGCAGGGGGGACAGGGAGTACAATGAGCAGTTCTTC. The encoded protein is CASRGDREYNEQFF.

The chain links TRBV4-2 to TRBJ1-2; 7 bases agree with TRBD1. The CDR3 runs to 16 residues. Germline values: CDR1 LGHNA, CDR2 YNFKEQ. The junction had 6 bases not matched to a gene; V was cut back by 1 base and J by 1 base. This chain's CDR3 is CASSQAGTDFNYGYTF. CDR3 DNA: TGTGCCAGCAGCCAAGCGGGGACAGATTTTAACTATGGCTACACCTTC.

This sequence joins TRBV6-5 and TRBJ2-7; no clear D gene. The CDR3 is made up of 13 amino acids. With 2 bases removed from V and 0 bases from J, the gap between germline ends came to 5 bases. Germline V gene sequence: CDR1 MNHEY, CDR2 SVGAGI. CDR3 bases: TGTGCCAGCAGTTACGCCAGCTCCTACGAGCAGTACTTC. Its protein product is CASSYASSYEQYF.

Concerning this clone itself: Other DNA variants within this sample encode the same CDR3. V is TRBV29-1 and J is TRBJ2-5, with 12 positions matching TRBD1. V trimming: 3 bases; J trimming: 7 bases; junction bases outside the gene matches: 6. Germline lookup yields CDR1 SQVTM and CDR2 ANQGSEA. CDR3 length: 14 residues. Here the CDR3 reads CSVEGQGALGTQYF. The CDR3 coding sequence is TGCAGCGTTGAGGGACAGGGGGCGTTAGGGACCCAGTACTTC.

The chain couples TRBV19 to TRBJ1-5; 7 positions agree with TRBD1. This CDR3 region has 17 residues. Germline assignment: CDR1 LNHDA and CDR2 SQIVND (reference sequence). V gave up 2 bases and J gave up 0 bases; unmatched junction bases: 7. CDR3 protein: CASSIKWTGDSNQPQHF. Written as DNA, the CDR3 is TGTGCCAGTAGTATAAAGTGGACAGGAGATAGCAATCAGCCCCAGCATTTT.

This rearrangement joins TRBV5-4 to TRBJ2-5; 7 nucleotides line up with TRBD1. The V gene end was trimmed by 5 bases and the J gene end by 1 base; junction bases not matched to a gene: 8. The germline V gene encodes CDR1 SGHNT and CDR2 YYREEE (reference sequence). There are 15 residues in the CDR3. CDR3 sequence reads: CASSSPGTAQETQYF. DNA of the CDR3: TGTGCCAGCAGTTCCCCCGGGACAGCCCAAGAGACCCAGTACTTC.

The chain uses TRBV4-1 and TRBJ1-5; D not certain. There are 15 residues in the CDR3. The V and J ends lost 4 bases and 0 bases respectively, with 10 bases between them. The germline V gene has CDR1 MGHRA and CDR2 YSYEKL. The CDR3 loop is CASSPGTSSNQPQHF. CDR3 DNA: TGCGCCAGCAGCCCCGGTACAAGTAGCAATCAGCCCCAGCATTTT.

The gene calls are TRBV29-1 and TRBJ1-1, with D possibly being TRBD1 (6 bases). This CDR3 is 12 amino acids long. The germline CDR1 and CDR2 sequences are SQVTM and ANQGSEA. V was cut by 5 bases and J by 5 bases, with 12 bases left in between. CDR3 nucleotide sequence: TGCAGCGTTAGAGGGGGGTGGACTGAAGCTTTCTTT. Encoded protein: CSVRGGWTEAFF.

This clone was seen more than once but under ten times. The V call is TRBV7-2, the J call TRBJ2-2; D is unresolved. Per germline, CDR1 SGHTA and CDR2 FQGNSA. V was cut by 1 base and J by 4 bases, with 7 bases left in between. CDR3 length: 14 residues. The DNA of the CDR3 is TGTGCCAGCAGCTTAGATGACTTCACCGGGGAGCTGTTTTTT. This translates into CASSLDDFTGELFF.